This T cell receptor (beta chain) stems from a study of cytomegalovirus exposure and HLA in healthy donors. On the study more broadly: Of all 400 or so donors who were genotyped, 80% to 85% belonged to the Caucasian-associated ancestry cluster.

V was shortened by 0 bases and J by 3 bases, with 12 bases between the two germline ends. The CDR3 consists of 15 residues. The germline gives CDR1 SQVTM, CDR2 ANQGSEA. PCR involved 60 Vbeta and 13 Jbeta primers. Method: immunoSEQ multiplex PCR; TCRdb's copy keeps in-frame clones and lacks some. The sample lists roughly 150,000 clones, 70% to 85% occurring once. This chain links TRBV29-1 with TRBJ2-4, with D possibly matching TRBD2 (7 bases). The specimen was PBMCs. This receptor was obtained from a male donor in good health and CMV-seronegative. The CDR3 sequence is CSVEDRGASKNIQYF. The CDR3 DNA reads TGCAGCGTTGAAGATCGGGGGGCCAGCAAAAACATTCAGTACTTC. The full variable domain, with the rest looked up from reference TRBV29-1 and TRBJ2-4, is SAVISQKPSRDICQRGTSLTIQCQVDSQVTMMFWYRQQPGQSLTLIATANQGSEATYESGFVIDKFPISRPNLTFSTLTVSNMSPEDSSIYLCSVEDRGASKNIQYFGAGTRLSVL.